These 8 T cell receptor beta chains were all obtained from the same sample, sequenced in a study of CD8 T cells in Susac syndrome. The RNA input was about 0.45 to 1 ug, and it was reverse transcribed with random hexamers. Each CDR3 protein is one row after TCRdb ran MiXCR on the immunoSEQ multiplex PCR reads. The repertoire holds about 60,000 distinct CDR3 sequences, with approximately 94% as singletons. Sequencing was performed on CD8+ T cells from PBMCs. The receptors here all came from a human donor with multiple sclerosis.

V and J are TRBV7-9 and TRBJ2-7; D may be TRBD1 or TRBD2 (5 bases each). Germline values: CDR1 SEHNR, CDR2 FQNEAQ (reference sequence). This CDR3 region has 14 residues. Trimming removed 1 base from V and 3 bases from J, with 10 bases in between. CDR3 sequence reads: CASSLVGADYEQYF. In DNA form, the CDR3 reads TGTGCCAGCAGCTTAGTCGGGGCAGACTACGAGCAGTACTTC. Looking up the rest from reference TRBV7-9 and TRBJ2-7 gives the full variable domain: DTGVSQNPRHKITKRGQNVTFRCDPISEHNRLYWYRQTLGQGPEFLTYFQNEAQLEKSRLLSDRFSAERPKGSFSTLEIQRTEQGDSAMYLCASSLVGADYEQYFGPGTRLTVT.

The gene calls are TRBV20-1 and TRBJ2-4; D ambiguous. With 4 bases removed from V and 0 bases from J, the gap between germline ends came to 10 bases. This CDR3 region has 14 residues. Germline loops: CDR1 DFQATT, CDR2 SNEGSKA (reference sequence). CDR3 sequence (DNA): TGCAGTGCTACGGGCCTTTTAGCCAAAAACATTCAGTACTTC. This translates into CSATGLLAKNIQYF.

The V call is TRBV7-3, the J call TRBJ2-6; TRBD1 is a possible D gene (5 bases). Looked up from germline, CDR1 is SGHTA and CDR2 is FQGTGA. This CDR3 spans 19 amino acids. The ends were cut back, 0 bases at V and 0 bases at J, with 15 bases in the middle. The CDR3 region has the DNA TGTGCCAGCAGCTTAACGTCGGCAGGGCGATACTCTGGGGCCAACGTCCTGACTTTC. Translated: CASSLTSAGRYSGANVLTF.

The rearrangement uses TRBV5-1 and TRBJ2-6; no reliable D call. Per the germline V gene, CDR1 is SGHRS and CDR2 is YFSETQ. The V gene lost 2 bases and the J gene lost 3 bases, with 12 bases spanning the gap. The CDR3 is 16 amino acids. Here the CDR3 reads CASSFSTRDGANVLTF. In nucleotides, the CDR3 is TGCGCCAGCAGCTTCTCAACGAGAGATGGGGCCAACGTCCTGACTTTC.

This clonotype has a single count. The chain recombines TRBV28 with TRBJ2-7, with 11 bases identical to TRBD2. The CDR3 loop spans 15 amino acids. V lost 6 bases, J lost 3 bases, and 7 bases stayed unmatched. In germline, CDR1 is MDHEN, CDR2 SYDVKM. This CDR3 is CASSSPTSGIYEQYF. The CDR3 DNA is TGTGCCAGCAGCTCTCCGACTAGCGGGATCTACGAGCAGTACTTC.

The chain links TRBV6-4 to TRBJ2-7; TRBD1 is a possible D gene (5 bases). Germline-derived CDR1 and CDR2 are MRHNA and SNTAGT. V lost 7 bases, J lost 0 bases, and 13 bases lay in between. The CDR3 has 14 amino acids. The CDR3 nucleotides read TGTGCCAGCATCGCGTGGGGCGCCTCCTACGAGCAGTACTTC. Protein sequence: CASIAWGASYEQYF.

By its share, this clonotype is medium-sized. The V and J genes are TRBV7-9 and TRBJ2-7, with 9 positions matching TRBD1. J was trimmed by 0 bases and V by 4 bases; bases with no gene match: 4. The CDR3 runs to 15 residues. The germline gives CDR1 SEHNR, CDR2 FQNEAQ (reference sequence). CDR3 sequence: CASSSPGQGSYEQYF. Written as DNA, the CDR3 is TGTGCCAGCAGCTCTCCGGGACAGGGCTCCTACGAGCAGTACTTC.

This clonotype showed up just a few times. Written as DNA, the CDR3 is TGTGCCAGCAGTTACCTGATGGCAGATGGCTACACCTTC. Translated: CASSYLMADGYTF. This chain joins TRBV6-5 and TRBJ1-2; no clear D. The germline gives CDR1 MNHEY, CDR2 SVGAGI. Between the trimmed V and J ends, which lost 2 bases and 6 bases, there was a span of 10 bases. This CDR3 spans 13 amino acids.